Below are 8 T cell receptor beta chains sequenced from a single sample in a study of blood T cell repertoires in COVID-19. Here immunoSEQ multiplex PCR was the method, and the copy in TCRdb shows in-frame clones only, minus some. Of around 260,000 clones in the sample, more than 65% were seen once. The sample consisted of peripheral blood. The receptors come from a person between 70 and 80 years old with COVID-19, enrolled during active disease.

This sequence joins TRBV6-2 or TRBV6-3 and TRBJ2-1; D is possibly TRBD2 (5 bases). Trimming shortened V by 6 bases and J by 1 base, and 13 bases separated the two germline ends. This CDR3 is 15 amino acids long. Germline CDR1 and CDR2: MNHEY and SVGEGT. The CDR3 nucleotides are TGTGCCAGCAGCGCTCGGGGATGGTCCTACAATGAGCAGTTCTTC. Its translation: CASSARGWSYNEQFF.

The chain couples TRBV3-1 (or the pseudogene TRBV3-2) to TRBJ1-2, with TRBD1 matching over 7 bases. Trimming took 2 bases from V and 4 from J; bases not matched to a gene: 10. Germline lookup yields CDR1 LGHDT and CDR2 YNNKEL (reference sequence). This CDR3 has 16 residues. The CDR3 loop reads CASSQHPGQSSYGYTF. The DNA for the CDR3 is TGTGCCAGCAGCCAACACCCGGGACAGAGTTCCTATGGCTACACCTTC.

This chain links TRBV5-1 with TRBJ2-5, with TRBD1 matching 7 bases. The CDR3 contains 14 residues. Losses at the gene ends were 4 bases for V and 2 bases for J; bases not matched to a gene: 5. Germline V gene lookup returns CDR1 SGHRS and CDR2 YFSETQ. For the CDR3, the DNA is TGCGCCAGCAGCCAAGGGACAGCTCAAGAGACCCAGTACTTC. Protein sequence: CASSQGTAQETQYF.

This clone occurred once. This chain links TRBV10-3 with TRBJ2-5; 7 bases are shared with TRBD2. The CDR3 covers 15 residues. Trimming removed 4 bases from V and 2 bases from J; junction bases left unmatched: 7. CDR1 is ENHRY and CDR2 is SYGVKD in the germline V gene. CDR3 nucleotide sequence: TGTGCCATCAGTGTCCGTAGCGGGCCTCAAGAGACCCAGTACTTC. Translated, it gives CAISVRSGPQETQYF.

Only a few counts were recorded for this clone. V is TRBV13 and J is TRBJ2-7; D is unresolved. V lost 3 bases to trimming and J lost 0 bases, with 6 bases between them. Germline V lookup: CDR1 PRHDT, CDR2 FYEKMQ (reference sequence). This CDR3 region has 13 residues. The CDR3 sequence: CASSFLLSYEQYF. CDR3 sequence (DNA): TGTGCCAGCAGCTTCCTCCTCTCCTACGAGCAGTACTTC.

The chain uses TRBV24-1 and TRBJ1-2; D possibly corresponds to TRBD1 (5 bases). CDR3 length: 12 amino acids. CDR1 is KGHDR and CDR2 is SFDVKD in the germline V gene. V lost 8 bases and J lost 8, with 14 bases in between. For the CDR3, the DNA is TGTGCCACCAAGGACATGTATATAGGCTACACCTTC. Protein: CATKDMYIGYTF.

The DNA of the CDR3 is TGCAGCGTTGGAGAGGGCACAACCGGGGAGCTGTTTTTT. Translating gives CSVGEGTTGELFF. The J gene is TRBJ2-2, the V gene TRBV29-1; D is possibly TRBD2 (5 bases). Between the trimmed V and J ends, which lost 4 bases and 5 bases, there was a span of 11 bases. Looked up from germline, CDR1 is SQVTM and CDR2 is ANQGSEA. The CDR3 contains 13 residues.

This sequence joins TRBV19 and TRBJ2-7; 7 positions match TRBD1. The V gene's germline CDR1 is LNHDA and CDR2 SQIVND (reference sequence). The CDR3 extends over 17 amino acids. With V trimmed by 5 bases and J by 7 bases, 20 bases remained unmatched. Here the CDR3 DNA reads TGTGCCAGTAGTTCCAGACAGGGAAGCGCTTTTGCGAGGGAGCAGTACTTC. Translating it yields CASSSRQGSAFAREQYF.